This TCR gamma chain was obtained from a study of human gamma delta and Vdelta1 T cells. The CDR3 is 14 residues long. Per germline, CDR1 GITISATS and CDR2 ISYDGTV (reference sequence). This clone occurred a few times. A far larger clone is off by one base, so a read error is likely. Other DNA sequences from this sample encode an identical CDR3 as well. TCRdb reapplied CATT to the PCR reads. The repertoire holds some 3,000 gamma-chain clones, roughly 5.2% seen once, with 13% in the top ten. Sequencing was done on a sample of naive CD27+ Vdelta1 gamma-delta T cells from blood. The chain joins TRGV9 to TRGJ1 or TRGJ2. The TCR comes from a human donor in good health. The CDR3 is CALWELRLGYKKLF. CDR3 sequence (DNA): TGTGCCTTGTGGGAGCTGCGGTTAGGATATAAGAAGCTCTTT.